This T cell receptor beta chain was recovered during a study of blood T cells in healthy people across ages. Study findings and constraints: Strong correlation was found linking TCR beta diversity to naive T cell percentage.

Primers used in a second PCR of roughly 7 to 12 cycles were a sample-barcoded 5' primer and a J-beta primer mix. A tag from a template-switch adaptor with 12 random nucleotides marked each cDNA molecule. Per sample, CDR3-containing paired-end reads numbered at least 2.5 million. Via MiXCR, TCRdb re-called the 5' RACE reads, giving one row per CDR3 protein. The sample has approximately 730,000 distinct CDR3 sequences, 40% to 65% seen once. On this clonotype: Its cognate antigen is unknown.

Germline V gives CDR1 ENHRY, CDR2 SYGVKD. V shed 10 bases, J shed 0 bases, and the junction held 2 bases outside the gene matches. This CDR3 has 12 amino acids. Isolation recovered at least 6.5 million PBMCs from every sample. The specimen sequenced was blood. The chain links TRBV10-3 to TRBJ2-5; 7 bases fit TRBD2. This TCR was recovered from a man aged 80 or over in good health. Written as DNA, the CDR3 is TGTGCCACTCGGGAGGACCAAGAGACCCAGTACTTC. Its protein product is CATREDQETQYF.